The 16 T cell receptor beta chains given below trace back to one sample, sequenced in a study of T cell repertoires in cytomegalovirus infection. Each CDR3 protein gets one entry after TCRdb re-called the reads with MiXCR. The data show roughly 54,000 distinct CDR3 sequences, around 30% seen once. For these receptors, no antigen is known. The sample consisted of PBMCs, sequenced either directly or after in vitro stimulation (not recorded which). Source of these receptors: a human donor in good health (CMV status not recorded). Some clones in this sample may be carry-over from other donors' samples.

This clonotype was detected a few times. This chain joins TRBV7-9 and TRBJ1-1; 7 nucleotides match TRBD1. CDR3 length: 13 residues. Germline CDR1 and CDR2: SEHNR and FQNEAQ (reference sequence). V shed 4 bases, J shed 6 bases, and the junction held 5 bases outside the gene matches. CDR3 amino acids: CASSSQGVAEAFF. The CDR3 DNA is TGTGCCAGCAGCTCCCAGGGGGTGGCTGAAGCTTTCTTT.

This clonotype was detected ten times or more. The chain employs TRBV28 and TRBJ2-5, with D perhaps assigned TRBD1 or TRBD2 (6 bases each). V lost 1 base, J lost 5 bases, and 20 bases lay in between. The CDR3 is made up of 17 amino acids. Germline V gene lookup returns CDR1 MDHEN and CDR2 SYDVKM. CDR3 sequence reads: CASSLLRSGAGRETQYF. The CDR3, as DNA: TGTGCCAGCAGTTTATTACGTTCGGGGGCTGGTAGGGAGACCCAGTACTTC.

The V gene is TRBV19, the J gene TRBJ1-5; 8 bases agree with TRBD1. The trim removed 6 bases at V and 2 bases at J, leaving 6 bases unmatched. The CDR3 extends over 15 amino acids. In germline, CDR1 is LNHDA, CDR2 SQIVND (reference sequence). CDR3 sequence (DNA): TGTGCCAGTAGCGCTACAGGGGGGGGCAATCAGCCCCAGCATTTT. It encodes CASSATGGGNQPQHF.

With respect to this clonotype: The junction shows a germline mismatch at one end, possibly a read error. The chain couples TRBV2 to TRBJ2-7, with D possibly matching TRBD1 (5 bases). Per the germline V gene, CDR1 is SNHLY and CDR2 is FYNNEI. This CDR3 spans 12 amino acids. CDR3 amino acids: CASRTDTYEQHF. The CDR3 DNA is TGTGCCAGCAGGACAGACACCTACGAGCAGCACTTC. The entire variable domain, with the rest obtained from reference TRBV2 and TRBJ2-7, is as follows: EPEVTQTPSHQVTQMGQEVILRCVPISNHLYFYWYRQILGQKVEFLVSFYNNEISEKSEIFDDQFSVERPDGSNFTLKIRSTKLEDSAMYFCASRTDTYEQHFGPGTRLTVT.

This chain links TRBV4-1 with TRBJ2-5; TRBD2 matches at 11 bases. The CDR3 contains 15 residues. V gave up 1 base and J gave up 4 bases; unmatched junction bases: 2. The germline V gene has CDR1 MGHRA and CDR2 YSYEKL. CDR3 DNA sequence: TGCGCCAGCAGCCAAGGGCTAGCGGGAGGAGAGACCCAGTACTTC. This gives the protein CASSQGLAGGETQYF.

The table lists this clonotype with many counts. This rearrangement joins TRBV12-3 or TRBV12-4 to TRBJ2-5; D gene unclear. V was pared by 5 bases and J by 2 bases, with 18 bases between. The CDR3 is 16 amino acids. The CDR3 bases are TGTGCCAGCAGTACCCCCGGTAGACCCTCACAAGAGACCCAGTACTTC. This translates into CASSTPGRPSQETQYF.

This clonotype has a count of ten or more. V is TRBV7-8 and J is TRBJ1-5; TRBD1 agrees at 9 bases. The CDR3 length is 16 residues. Unmatched junction bases numbered 7, after V lost 5 bases and J lost 2 bases. Germline CDR1 reads SGHVS; CDR2 reads FQNEAQ. CDR3 residues: CASSDRTGERNQPQHF. In DNA, the CDR3 is TGTGCCAGCAGCGATCGGACAGGGGAGCGCAATCAGCCCCAGCATTTT. Full variable domain (missing parts from reference TRBV7-8 and TRBJ1-5): GAGVSQSPRYKVAKRGQDVALRCDPISGHVSLFWYQQALGQGPEFLTYFQNEAQLDKSGLPSDRFFAERPEGSVSTLKIQRTQQEDSAVYLCASSDRTGERNQPQHFGDGTRLSIL.

This chain uses TRBV9 with TRBJ1-1, with D uncertain. This CDR3 spans 13 amino acids. Trimming removed 6 bases at V and 4 bases at J, with 13 bases between. The germline gives CDR1 SGDLS, CDR2 YYNGEE. The CDR3 nucleotides read TGTGCCAGCACCTCGGCGGTGGGCACTGAAGCTTTCTTT. Amino acids: CASTSAVGTEAFF.

The rearrangement joins TRBV4-1 to TRBJ1-1; D not resolved. This CDR3 is 14 amino acids long. CDR1 and CDR2 (germline): MGHRA, YSYEKL. Trimming cost V 2 bases and J 3 bases, with 10 bases left between them. This CDR3 is CASSQPDRDTEAFF. CDR3 bases: TGCGCCAGCAGCCAACCCGATAGAGACACTGAAGCTTTCTTT.

This clonotype was detected a few times. V gene TRBV4-2 combines with J gene TRBJ1-5; 7 positions match TRBD1. V was pared by 0 bases and J by 6 bases, with 11 bases of the junction left unmatched. The CDR3 loop spans 17 amino acids. The germline CDR1 and CDR2 sequences are LGHNA and YNFKEQ. The CDR3 DNA follows: TGTGCCAGCAGCCAAGAAGACCGCAGGGCAGGGGGTCAGCCCCAGCATTTT. Translated, it gives CASSQEDRRAGGQPQHF.

The rearrangement joins TRBV19 to TRBJ2-1; TRBD2 agrees at 9 bases. Germline CDR1 is LNHDA and CDR2 is SQIVND (reference sequence). The length of the CDR3 is 15 residues. V shed 6 bases, J shed 7 bases, and the junction held 10 bases outside the gene matches. The CDR3 DNA reads as TGTGCCAGTAGCCCAGGGGGGGCGGGGGGGAATGAGCAGTTCTTC. Protein product: CASSPGGAGGNEQFF.

This clonotype ranks as medium-sized. The J gene is TRBJ2-3, the V gene TRBV6-1; 12 bases fit TRBD2. The ends lost 5 bases at V and 2 bases at J; junction bases unmatched: 17. The CDR3 covers 20 residues. Germline V gene lookup returns CDR1 MNHNS and CDR2 SASEGT. This CDR3 reads CASSSPSTSGRDTDTDTQYF. The CDR3 nucleotides read TGTGCCAGCAGTTCTCCCTCGACTAGCGGGAGAGATACCGACACAGATACGCAGTATTTT.

This clonotype was detected ten times or more. This chain links TRBV6-1 with TRBJ2-1, with 9 bases lining up with TRBD2. The trim removed 6 bases at V and 6 bases at J, leaving 6 bases unmatched. The CDR3 extends over 14 amino acids. Germline V CDR1 and CDR2: MNHNS, SASEGT. CDR3 sequence reads: CASSTGTSSNEQFF. CDR3 nucleotide sequence: TGTGCCAGCAGCACCGGGACTAGCTCCAATGAGCAGTTCTTC.

This clonotype was detected only a few times. V is TRBV12-3 or TRBV12-4 and J is TRBJ2-5, with D possibly TRBD2 on 6 matching bases. There are 15 residues in the CDR3. V dropped 0 bases and J dropped 4 bases, with 12 bases sitting between them. The CDR3 here is CASSLALGGAETQYF. CDR3 DNA sequence: TGTGCCAGCAGTTTAGCGCTGGGGGGAGCAGAGACCCAGTACTTC.

V usage is TRBV20-1 and J usage is TRBJ2-3; no clear D. This CDR3 comprises 12 residues. CDR1 and CDR2 from the germline V gene are DFQATT and SNEGSKA (reference sequence). The ends were cut back, 3 bases at V and 6 bases at J, with 10 bases in the middle. The CDR3 region has the DNA TGCAGTGCTAGTCTAGTCGGGGATACGCAGTATTTT. Its protein product is CSASLVGDTQYF.

Only a few counts were recorded for this clonotype. The V call is TRBV11-2, the J call TRBJ2-2, with D perhaps TRBD1 (7 bases). This CDR3 spans 15 amino acids. The V gene lost 5 bases and the J gene lost 7 bases, with 17 bases spanning the gap. CDR1 and CDR2 (germline): SGHAT, FQNNGV. Here the CDR3 DNA reads TGTGCCAGCAGCCAATTAAGGGGGCGGGGCGGGGAGCTGTTTTTT. This sequence encodes CASSQLRGRGGELFF.